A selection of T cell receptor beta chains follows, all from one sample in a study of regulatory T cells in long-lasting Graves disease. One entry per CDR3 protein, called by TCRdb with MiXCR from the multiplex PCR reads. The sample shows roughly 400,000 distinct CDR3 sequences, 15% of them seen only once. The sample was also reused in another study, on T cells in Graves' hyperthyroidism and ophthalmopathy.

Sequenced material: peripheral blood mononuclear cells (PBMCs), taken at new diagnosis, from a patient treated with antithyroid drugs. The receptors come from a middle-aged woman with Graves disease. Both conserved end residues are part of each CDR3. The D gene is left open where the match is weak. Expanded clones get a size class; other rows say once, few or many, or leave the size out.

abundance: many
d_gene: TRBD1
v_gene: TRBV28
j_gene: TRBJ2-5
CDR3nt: TGTGCCAGCAGTATTACCGGGACAGGGGCAGCGGAGACCCAGTACTTC
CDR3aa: CASSITGTGAAETQYF

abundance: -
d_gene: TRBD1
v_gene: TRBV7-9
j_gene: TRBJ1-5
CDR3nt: TGTGCCAGCAGCTTGGGACAGGGGGCTAGGGCGAGTCAGCCCCAGCATTTT
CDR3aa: CASSLGQGARASQPQHF

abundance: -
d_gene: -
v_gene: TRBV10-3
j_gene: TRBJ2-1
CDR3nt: TGTGCCATCCGCGGAGTCTCCTACAATGAGCAGTTCTTC
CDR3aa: CAIRGVSYNEQFF

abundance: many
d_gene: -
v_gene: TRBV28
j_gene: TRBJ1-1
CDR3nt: TGTGCCAGCAGTTTTGAGAGAACTGAAGCTTTCTTT
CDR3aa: CASSFERTEAFF

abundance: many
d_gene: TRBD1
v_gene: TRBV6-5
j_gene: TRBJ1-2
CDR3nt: TGTGCCAGCAGTTATCTGGGACAGGGGAATGGCTACACCTTC
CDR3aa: CASSYLGQGNGYTF

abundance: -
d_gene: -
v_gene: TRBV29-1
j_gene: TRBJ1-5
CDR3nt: TGCAGCGTCGTAGAAAATAGCAATCAGCCCCAGCATTTT
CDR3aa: CSVVENSNQPQHF

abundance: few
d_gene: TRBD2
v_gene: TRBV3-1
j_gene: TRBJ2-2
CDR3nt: TGTGCCAGCAGCCATGAGCGGGAGTGGTTCACCGGGGAGCTGTTTTTT
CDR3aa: CASSHEREWFTGELFF

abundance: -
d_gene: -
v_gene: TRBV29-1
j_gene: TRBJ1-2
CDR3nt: TGCAGCGTTGAAGGACGAAACTATGGCTACACCTTC
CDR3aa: CSVEGRNYGYTF

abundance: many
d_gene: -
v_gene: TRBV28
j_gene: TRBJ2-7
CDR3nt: TGTGCCAGCAGTCCCGGGACTGAGGCCTACGAGCAGTACTTC
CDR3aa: CASSPGTEAYEQYF

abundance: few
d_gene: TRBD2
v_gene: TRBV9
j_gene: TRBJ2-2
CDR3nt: TGTGCCAGCAGCCCACTTGAATGGGGGGGGAGCACCGGGGAGCTGTTTTTT
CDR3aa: CASSPLEWGGSTGELFF

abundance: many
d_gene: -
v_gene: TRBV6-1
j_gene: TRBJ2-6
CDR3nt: TGTGCCATCGGACTTGCAAACTCTGGGGCCAACGTCCTGACTTTC
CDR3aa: CAIGLANSGANVLTF

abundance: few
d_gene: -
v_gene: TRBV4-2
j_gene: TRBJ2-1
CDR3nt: TGTGCCAGCAGCCAAGATCCCCTCGATGAGCAGTTCTTC
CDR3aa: CASSQDPLDEQFF

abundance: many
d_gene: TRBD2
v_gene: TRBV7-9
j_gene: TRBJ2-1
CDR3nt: TGTGCCAGCAGCTTAGCGGGACTAGCGGGAGGCGACATCTACAATGAGCAGTTCTTC
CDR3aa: CASSLAGLAGGDIYNEQFF

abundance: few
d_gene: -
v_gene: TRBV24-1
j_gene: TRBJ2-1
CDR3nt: TGTGCCACCAGTGAGCAGGGCAGCTCCTACAATGAGCAGTTCTTC
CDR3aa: CATSEQGSSYNEQFF

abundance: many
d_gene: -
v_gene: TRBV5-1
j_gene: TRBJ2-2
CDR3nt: TGCGCCAGCAGCTTGACGGAGACGAACACCGGGGAGCTGTTTTTT
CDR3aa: CASSLTETNTGELFF

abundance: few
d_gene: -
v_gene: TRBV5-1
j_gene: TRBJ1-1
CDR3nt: TGCGCCAGCAGCTTCGAGGCGGGCAAAGCTGAAGCTTTCTTT
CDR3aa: CASSFEAGKAEAFF

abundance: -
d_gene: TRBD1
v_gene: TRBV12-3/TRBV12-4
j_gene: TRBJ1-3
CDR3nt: TGTGCCAGCAGTTTAGACGTAGGGGGCGGAAACACCATATATTTT
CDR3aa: CASSLDVGGGNTIYF

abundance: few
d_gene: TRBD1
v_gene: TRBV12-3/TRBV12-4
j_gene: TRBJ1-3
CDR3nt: TGTGCCAGCAGTCCGGTACAGGGGGGGGTCTCTGGAAACACCATATATTTT
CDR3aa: CASSPVQGGVSGNTIYF

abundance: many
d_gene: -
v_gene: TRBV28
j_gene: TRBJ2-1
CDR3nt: TGTGCCAGCAGTGGTACGGGACCGCAGTGGGATGAGCAGTTCTTC
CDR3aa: CASSGTGPQWDEQFF

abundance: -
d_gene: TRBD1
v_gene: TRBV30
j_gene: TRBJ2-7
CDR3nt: TGTGCCTGGAGCGTGGGACAGGTGCTCGGGGAGCAGTACTTC
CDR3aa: CAWSVGQVLGEQYF

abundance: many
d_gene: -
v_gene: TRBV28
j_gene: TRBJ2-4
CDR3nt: TGTGCCAGCAGTTTATGGGTTAGCGTACTAGCCAAAAACATTCAGTACTTC
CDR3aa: CASSLWVSVLAKNIQYF

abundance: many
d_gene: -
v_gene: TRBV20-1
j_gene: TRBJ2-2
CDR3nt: TGCAGTGCTACCCAAAACACCGGGGAGCTGTTTTTT
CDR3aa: CSATQNTGELFF

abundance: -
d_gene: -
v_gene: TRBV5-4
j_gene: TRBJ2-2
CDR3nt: TGTGCCAGCACCCCGCGCGAAGTACCCCTCTTCGCGAACACCGGGGAGCTGTTTTTT
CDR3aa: CASTPREVPLFANTGELFF

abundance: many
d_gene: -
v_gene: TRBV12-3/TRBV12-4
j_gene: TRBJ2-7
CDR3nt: TGTGCCAGCAGTTTAGGGCAGGCCTGGGAGCAGTACTTC
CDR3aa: CASSLGQAWEQYF

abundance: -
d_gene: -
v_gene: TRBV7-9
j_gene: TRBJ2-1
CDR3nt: TGTGCCAGCAGCTTAGTGGAGGAGGTTTCTGAGCAGTTCTTC
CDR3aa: CASSLVEEVSEQFF

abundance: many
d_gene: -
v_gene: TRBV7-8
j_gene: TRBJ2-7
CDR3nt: TGTGCCAGCAGTGGACCCCGGTTGCCTAATTACGAGCAGTACTTC
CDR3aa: CASSGPRLPNYEQYF

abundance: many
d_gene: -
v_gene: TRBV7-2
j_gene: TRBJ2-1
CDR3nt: TGTGCCAGCAGCTTAGTTTCAGGGAACAACAATGAGCAGTTCTTC
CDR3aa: CASSLVSGNNNEQFF

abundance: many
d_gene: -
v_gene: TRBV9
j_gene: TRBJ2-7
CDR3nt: TGTGCCAGCAGCCAGGATGGGGGATTTGGGTCCTACGAGCAGTACTTC
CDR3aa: CASSQDGGFGSYEQYF

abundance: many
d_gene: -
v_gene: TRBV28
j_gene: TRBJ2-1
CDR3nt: TGTGCCAGCAGTTTTCTGGAAGGCTACAATGAGCAGTTCTTC
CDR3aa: CASSFLEGYNEQFF

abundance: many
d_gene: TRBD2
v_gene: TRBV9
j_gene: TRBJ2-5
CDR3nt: TGTGCCAGCAGCCCCGAGGGAGGGATGGAGACCCAGTACTTC
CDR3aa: CASSPEGGMETQYF

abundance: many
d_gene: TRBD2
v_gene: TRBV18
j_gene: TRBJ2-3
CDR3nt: TGTGCCAGCTCACCACGTAATAGCGGGAGGGGCACAGATACGCAGTATTTT
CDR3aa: CASSPRNSGRGTDTQYF

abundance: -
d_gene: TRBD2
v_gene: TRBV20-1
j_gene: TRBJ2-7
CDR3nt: TGCAGTGCTAGCCCCGGGGGGACGCTAACCTACGAGCAGTACTTC
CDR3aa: CSASPGGTLTYEQYF

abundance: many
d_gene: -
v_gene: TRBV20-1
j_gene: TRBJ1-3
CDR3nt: TGCAGTGCTGAAGACGCCCCATTCTCTGGAAACACCATATATTTT
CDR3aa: CSAEDAPFSGNTIYF

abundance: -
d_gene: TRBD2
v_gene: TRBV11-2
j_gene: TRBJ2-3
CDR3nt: TGTGCCAGCAGCTTAGGTTGGCTAGCGGTCGGCACAGATACCCAGTTTTTT
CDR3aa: CASSLGWLAVGTDTQFF

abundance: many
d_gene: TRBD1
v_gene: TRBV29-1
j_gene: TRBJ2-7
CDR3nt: TGCAGCGTGTGGGGGACAGGGTCCTACGAGCAGTACTTC
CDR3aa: CSVWGTGSYEQYF

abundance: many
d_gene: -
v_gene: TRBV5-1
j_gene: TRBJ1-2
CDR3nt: TGCGCCAGCAGCTTGGGGGCTAACTATGGCTACACCTTC
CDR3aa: CASSLGANYGYTF

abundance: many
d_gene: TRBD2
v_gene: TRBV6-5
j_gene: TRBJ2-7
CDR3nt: TGTGCCAGCAGTTACTCGGTTAGAGCTAGCGGGAGTTACGAGCAGTACTTC
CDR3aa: CASSYSVRASGSYEQYF

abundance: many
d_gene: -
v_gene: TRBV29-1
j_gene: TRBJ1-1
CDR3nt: TGCAGCGTTCTGTCACCGGACACTGAAGCTTTCTTT
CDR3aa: CSVLSPDTEAFF

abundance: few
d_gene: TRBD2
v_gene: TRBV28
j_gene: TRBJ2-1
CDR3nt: TGTGCCAGCAGTTCCGGGACTAGCGCCTACAATGAGCAGTTCTTC
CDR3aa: CASSSGTSAYNEQFF

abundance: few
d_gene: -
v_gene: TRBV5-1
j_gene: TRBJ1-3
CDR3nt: TGCGCCAGCAGGTGGGACTCGTACTCTGGAAACACCATATATTTT
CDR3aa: CASRWDSYSGNTIYF